This TCR beta chain comes out of a study of circulating CD8 cells and anti-PD-1 response in melanoma. This clonotype is labeled hyperexpanded (1% or more). The QIAseq Immune Repertoire TCR panel built the libraries from approximately 15 ng of total RNA. TCRdb re-analysed the reads in MiXCR, keeping a single row per CDR3 protein. The sample has several hundred distinct CDR3 sequences; 10% to 15% are singletons. Sorting of live CD3+CD8+TCRalphabeta+ cells by PD-1 and/or TIGIT gave four subsets. The germline V and J ends were trimmed by 5 bases and 5 bases, with 13 bases remaining between them. CDR1 MNHEY and CDR2 SMNVEV come from the germline V gene (reference sequence). This CDR3 has 13 amino acids.

The sequencing here drew on CD8+ T cells from PBMCs, taken at baseline or after one month of anti-PD-1 therapy (not recorded which). The TCR was taken from a human donor with melanoma. The rearrangement uses TRBV27 and TRBJ2-7, with TRBD2 as a possible D gene (6 bases). In DNA form, the CDR3 reads TGTGCCAGCAGTGCGACTAGTTGGGACGAGCAGTACTTC. Its translation: CASSATSWDEQYF.